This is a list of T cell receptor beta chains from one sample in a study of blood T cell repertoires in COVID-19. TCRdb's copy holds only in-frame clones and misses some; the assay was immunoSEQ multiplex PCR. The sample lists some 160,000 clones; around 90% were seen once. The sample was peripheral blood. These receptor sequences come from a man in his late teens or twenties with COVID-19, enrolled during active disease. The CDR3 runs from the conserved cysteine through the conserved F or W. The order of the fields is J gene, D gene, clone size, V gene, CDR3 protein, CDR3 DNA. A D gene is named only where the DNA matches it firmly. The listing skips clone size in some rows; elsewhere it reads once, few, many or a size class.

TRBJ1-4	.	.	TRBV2	CASSLAEKLFF	TGTGCCAGCAGCTTGGCCGAAAAACTGTTTTTT
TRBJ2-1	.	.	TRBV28	CASSTLRGSYNEQFF	TGTGCCAGCAGCACCCTAAGGGGCTCCTACAATGAGCAGTTCTTC
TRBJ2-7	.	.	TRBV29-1	CSAHRVDSYEQYF	TGCAGCGCCCACAGAGTTGACTCCTACGAGCAGTACTTC
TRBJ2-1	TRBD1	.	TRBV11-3	CASSSDRGNEQFF	TGTGCCAGCAGCTCGGACAGGGGCAATGAGCAGTTCTTC
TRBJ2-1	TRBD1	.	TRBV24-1	CATSDLGTGRGNEQFF	TGTGCCACCAGTGATTTGGGGACAGGTCGTGGCAATGAGCAGTTCTTC
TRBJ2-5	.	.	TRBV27	CASSLNFRVETQYF	TGTGCCAGCAGTTTAAATTTCCGGGTCGAGACCCAGTACTTC
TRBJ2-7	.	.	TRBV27	CASRIGGGGGYEQYF	TGTGCCAGCAGAATAGGTGGGGGTGGAGGGTACGAGCAGTACTTC
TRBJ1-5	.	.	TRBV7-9	CASSPAGAVNQPQHF	TGTGCCAGCAGCCCGGCAGGGGCCGTCAATCAGCCCCAGCATTTT
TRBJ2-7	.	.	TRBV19	CASSIAGDIYEQYF	TGTGCCAGTAGTATAGCGGGGGATATCTACGAGCAGTACTTC
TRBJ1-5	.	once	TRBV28	CASSKGLELDLLRANQPQHF	TGTGCCAGCAGCAAGGGACTCGAGCTTGACCTCCTAAGGGCGAATCAGCCCCAGCATTTT
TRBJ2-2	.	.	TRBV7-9	CASTVVNLQPGELFF	TGTGCCAGCACCGTTGTCAATCTACAGCCAGGGGAGCTGTTTTTT
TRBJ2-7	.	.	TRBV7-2	CASSHNGGTYEQYF	TGTGCCAGCAGCCACAACGGGGGAACCTACGAGCAGTACTTC
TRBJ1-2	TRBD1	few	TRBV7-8	CASSLARDRGGYTF	TGTGCCAGCAGCTTAGCCCGGGACAGGGGGGGGTACACCTTC
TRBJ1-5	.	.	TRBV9	CAILVCNQPQHF	TGTGCCATCCTTGTTTGCAATCAGCCCCAGCATTTT
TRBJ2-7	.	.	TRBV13	CASSLTGDEQYF	TGTGCCAGCAGCTTAACAGGAGACGAGCAGTACTTC
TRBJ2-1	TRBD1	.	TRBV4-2	CASSQDGRGTDEQFF	TGTGCCAGCAGCCAAGATGGCAGGGGGACGGATGAGCAGTTCTTC
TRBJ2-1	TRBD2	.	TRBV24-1	CATSESGSGPRYNEQFF	TGTGCCACCAGTGAGAGCGGGAGCGGCCCTCGGTACAATGAGCAGTTCTTC
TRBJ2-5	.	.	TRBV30	CAWSIQGRETQYF	TGTGCCTGGAGTATCCAGGGTAGGGAGACCCAGTACTTC
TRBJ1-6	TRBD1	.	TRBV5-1	CASRGQGGSPLHF	TGCGCCAGCAGGGGACAGGGGGGTTCACCCCTCCACTTT
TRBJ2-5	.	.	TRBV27	CASSVVAELETQYF	TGTGCCAGCAGTGTAGTAGCGGAGTTAGAGACCCAGTACTTC
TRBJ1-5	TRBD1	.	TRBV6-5	CASSRGQGSNQPQHF	TGTGCCAGCAGTCGCGGACAGGGTTCAAATCAGCCCCAGCATTTT
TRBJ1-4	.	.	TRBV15	CATSRGGQPIF	TGTGCCACCAGCAGAGGAGGACAGCCTATCTTT
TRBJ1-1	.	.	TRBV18	CASSPSLNTEAFF	TGTGCCAGCTCACCGAGCTTAAACACTGAAGCTTTCTTT
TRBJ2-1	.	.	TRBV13	CASSLGQYNEQFF	TGTGCCAGCAGCTTAGGGCAGTACAATGAGCAGTTCTTC
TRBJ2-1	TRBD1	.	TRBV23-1	CAGTSARTGEQFF	TGCGCCGGAACGTCAGCCCGGACAGGTGAGCAGTTCTTC
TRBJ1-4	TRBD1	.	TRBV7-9	CASSEDRGREKLFF	TGTGCCAGCAGCGAGGACAGGGGAAGAGAAAAACTGTTTTTT
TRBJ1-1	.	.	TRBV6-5	CASSYSRSNTEAFF	TGTGCCAGCAGTTACTCGAGATCGAACACTGAAGCTTTCTTT
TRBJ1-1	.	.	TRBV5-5	CASSTGGAGEAFF	TGTGCCAGCAGCACGGGAGGCGCTGGTGAAGCTTTCTTT
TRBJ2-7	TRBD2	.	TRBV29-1	CSAGTSGAYEQYF	TGCAGCGCAGGGACTAGCGGGGCCTACGAGCAGTACTTC
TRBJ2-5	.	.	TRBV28	CASSLISASPQYF	TGTGCCAGCAGTTTAATATCAGCTAGCCCCCAGTACTTC
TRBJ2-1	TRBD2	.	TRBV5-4	CASSLSSGVYNEQFF	TGTGCCAGCAGCTTATCTAGCGGAGTATACAATGAGCAGTTCTTC
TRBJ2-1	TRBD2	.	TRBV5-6	CASSPTSGIRAEQFF	TGTGCCAGCAGCCCCACTAGCGGGATTCGTGCTGAGCAGTTCTTC
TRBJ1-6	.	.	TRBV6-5	CASTRGYNSPLHF	TGTGCCAGTACCCGGGGGTATAATTCACCCCTCCACTTT
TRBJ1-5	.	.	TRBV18	CASSNRGNQPQHF	TGTGCCAGCTCGAACAGGGGCAATCAGCCCCAGCATTTT
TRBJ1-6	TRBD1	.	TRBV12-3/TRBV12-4	CATRTGNSPLHF	TGTGCCACAAGGACAGGGAATTCACCCCTCCACTTT
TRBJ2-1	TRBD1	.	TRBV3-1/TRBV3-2	CASSQDYRGFTYNEQFF	TGTGCCAGCAGCCAAGATTACAGGGGGTTCACCTACAATGAGCAGTTCTTC
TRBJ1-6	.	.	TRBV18	CASSPGSSYNSPLHF	TGTGCCAGCTCACCCGGGAGCTCCTATAATTCACCCCTCCACTTT
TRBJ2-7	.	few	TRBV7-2	CASSLAERAGISSYEQYF	TGTGCCAGCAGCTTAGCGGAAAGGGCGGGGATAAGCTCCTACGAGCAGTACTTC
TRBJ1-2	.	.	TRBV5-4	CASSLARGAGGYTF	TGTGCCAGCAGCTTGGCGCGCGGGGCTGGGGGCTACACCTTC
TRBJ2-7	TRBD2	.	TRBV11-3	CASSFRAGAEQYF	TGTGCCAGCAGCTTCAGGGCGGGAGCTGAGCAGTACTTC
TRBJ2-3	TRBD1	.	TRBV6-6	CASRGQGSDTQYF	TGTGCCAGCAGGGGACAGGGGTCAGATACGCAGTATTTT